This T cell receptor (beta chain) was obtained from a study of blood T cell repertoires in COVID-19. About the study: Acute-phase and convalescent COVID-19 samples originated in the United States, Italy and Spain.

Trimming at V came to 0 bases and at J to 0 bases, leaving 4 bases not matched to a gene. The CDR3 contains 17 residues. Germline CDR1 reads MGHRA; CDR2 reads YSYEKL. Original analysis: For nucleated cells, counts were estimated from reference gene primer amplification. Here immunoSEQ multiplex PCR was the method, and the copy in TCRdb shows in-frame clones only, minus some. V and J calls and clone size are as listed in that table; D and trimming were resolved from the DNA. The sample yields over 85,000 clones, approximately 90% seen once. The chain joins TRBV4-1 to TRBJ2-3; 9 bases line up with TRBD2. Sample: peripheral blood. This receptor was taken from a man between 65 and 79 years old with acute or convalescent COVID-19. DNA for the CDR3: TGCGCCAGCAGCCAAGACCCTAGCGGGGCTAGCACAGATACGCAGTATTTT. This gives the protein CASSQDPSGASTDTQYF.